This TCR beta chain was found in a study of blood T cell repertoires in COVID-19. About the study: T cells, B-cell-depleted T cells, or PBMCs provided the cDNA or gDNA that served as material.

Study processing details: Nucleated cell counts were estimated from reference gene primer amplification. TCRdb's table, derived via immunoSEQ multiplex PCR, lists solely in-frame clones and lacks some. V and J calls and clone size are as listed in that table; D and trimming were resolved from the DNA. The table includes roughly 330,000 clones, more than 70% detected once. Clinical history reported by participants formed the basis on which cohorts were assigned. Before being deemed recovered, Cohort 3 donors had two negative PCRs, clearance, or symptom resolution. Germline values: CDR1 MNHEY, CDR2 SVGAGI. This CDR3 has 15 amino acids. J was trimmed by 4 bases and V by 6 bases; bases with no gene match: 8. The sample holds a few counts of this clone.

The material sequenced was PBMCs or T cells enriched from blood (not recorded which). The origin of this receptor is a woman between 25 and 40 years old who had recovered from COVID-19. This chain joins TRBV6-5 and TRBJ2-2; 7 bases map to TRBD1. DNA of the CDR3: TGTGCCAGCAGCGATCCGGGACAGACCACCGGGGAGCTGTTTTTT. It specifies CASSDPGQTTGELFF.